These T cell receptor beta chains were read from a single sample in a study of blood T cell repertoires in COVID-19. The protocol was immunoSEQ multiplex PCR, while the TCRdb copy is restricted to in-frame clones and leaves out a portion. The sample shows hundreds of thousands of clones, 70% to 90% of them seen only once. The sequenced sample was peripheral blood. The receptors originated from a woman aged 35 to 49 who had recovered from COVID-19. Each CDR3 is given with its conserved first and last residue. A D gene is named only where the DNA matches it firmly. Size is stated for part of the rows, as once, few or many counts, or as a class when the clone is expanded.

V,size,D,J,CDR3
TRBV28,.,TRBD1,TRBJ1-2,CASSLLPGQGEEGYTF
TRBV10-1,.,.,TRBJ1-2,CASSESPRGRDGYTF
TRBV19,.,TRBD1,TRBJ1-4,CASRTGVEKLFF
TRBV10-3,.,TRBD2,TRBJ2-7,CATHGLAGAVGYEQYF
TRBV13,few,.,TRBJ1-5,CASSLGAGSAPQHF
TRBV19,once,TRBD1,TRBJ1-5,CASKNRGVQPQHF
TRBV25-1,once,.,TRBJ2-3,CASSPPGRAHTQYF
TRBV5-1,.,.,TRBJ2-1,CASSLGGVVSYNEQFF
TRBV2,few,.,TRBJ1-5,CASREPGNNQPQHF
TRBV25-1,.,.,TRBJ1-1,CASTYRDNTEAFF
TRBV29-1,.,.,TRBJ2-3,CSVPRGFDTQYF
TRBV9,.,.,TRBJ1-6,CASSVVGAGNSPLHF
TRBV9,.,.,TRBJ2-7,CASSVAQNTYEQYF
TRBV19,.,TRBD1,TRBJ1-2,CASSIGRDRPYGYTF
TRBV21-1,.,.,TRBJ2-2,CASSKGRGFTGELFF
TRBV23-1,.,.,TRBJ1-2,CASPPQGNYGYTF